This entry lists 21 T cell receptor beta chains sequenced from one sample in a study of blood T cell repertoires in COVID-19. The method was immunoSEQ multiplex PCR; TCRdb's version includes in-frame clones alone and lacks a portion of them. Of 150,000 to 180,000 clones listed, 75% to 80% are singletons. Sample: peripheral blood. The receptor source for this set is a man at least 80 years old with acute or convalescent COVID-19.

V and J are TRBV2 and TRBJ1-2, with D possibly being TRBD1 (5 bases). The germline V gene has CDR1 SNHLY and CDR2 FYNNEI. This CDR3 is 13 amino acids long. V dropped 5 bases and J dropped 6 bases, with 13 bases sitting between them. CDR3 nucleotide sequence: TGTGCCAGCAGTTTACCCGGGACTGATGGCTACACCTTC. Translated: CASSLPGTDGYTF.

The V call is TRBV3-1 (or the pseudogene TRBV3-2), the J call TRBJ1-5; 7 bases are a match to TRBD1. The CDR3 runs to 17 residues. From germline, CDR1 is LGHDT and CDR2 YNNKEL (reference sequence). J gave up 4 bases and V 1 base, and 10 bases lay outside the gene matches. The CDR3 bases are TGTGCCAGCAGCCAAGGATCTCTCTCGGGACAGAATCAGCCCCAGCATTTT. Its translation: CASSQGSLSGQNQPQHF.

This chain links TRBV19 with TRBJ2-5; TRBD2 is a possible D gene (6 bases). The V gene lost 3 bases and the J gene lost 5 bases, with 13 bases spanning the gap. Germline-derived CDR1 and CDR2 are LNHDA and SQIVND (reference sequence). This CDR3 has 14 residues. The CDR3 DNA reads as TGTGCCAGTAGTATGCGAGCGGGCGGGGAGACCCAGTACTTC. Amino acid sequence: CASSMRAGGETQYF.

This clone was observed a handful of times. The V and J genes are TRBV2 and TRBJ1-1; 12 nucleotides match TRBD1. The germline V gene has CDR1 SNHLY and CDR2 FYNNEI. After removal of 6 bases from V and 4 bases from J, the junction contained 9 bases not matched to a gene. This CDR3 spans 16 amino acids. This CDR3 reads CASRRDRGQAGTEAFF. CDR3 nucleotides: TGTGCCAGCAGAAGGGACAGGGGGCAGGCGGGCACTGAAGCTTTCTTT.

The chain joins TRBV10-3 to TRBJ2-1; TRBD1 matches 7 bases. The CDR3 consists of 15 residues. J lost 5 bases, V lost 1 base, and 5 bases had no gene match. Germline V gene lookup returns CDR1 ENHRY and CDR2 SYGVKD. This CDR3 reads CAISEFRGSNNEQFF. The CDR3 coding sequence is TGTGCCATCAGTGAGTTCAGGGGGAGTAACAATGAGCAGTTCTTC.

There are a few counts of this clone. The CDR3 DNA is TGTGCCAGCAGCTTAGTTCTAGCTGGTGCCGGGGAGCTGTTTTTT. Translated: CASSLVLAGAGELFF. The V gene is TRBV11-1, the J gene TRBJ2-2; D perhaps matches TRBD2 (5 bases). The CDR3 runs to 15 residues. Germline loops: CDR1 SGHAT, CDR2 FQDESV (reference sequence). V gave up 1 base and J gave up 6 bases, with 12 bases separating them.

This chain connects TRBV20-1 to TRBJ1-2; a possible D gene is TRBD1 (6 bases). The CDR3 is 14 amino acids. V lost 3 bases and J lost 6, with 17 bases in between. CDR1 and CDR2 (germline): DFQATT, SNEGSKA (reference sequence). CDR3 region: CSASRVRGGDGYTF. Here the CDR3 DNA reads TGCAGTGCTAGTAGGGTCCGGGGGGGCGATGGCTACACCTTC.

This clone was counted a single time. The chain employs TRBV7-9 and TRBJ2-5; D perhaps matches TRBD2 (5 bases). This CDR3 comprises 14 residues. Germline CDR1 is SEHNR and CDR2 is FQNEAQ (reference sequence). Trimming took 2 bases from V and 5 from J, leaving 12 bases between them. The CDR3: CASSLRRTAETQYF. The CDR3 nucleotides are TGTGCCAGCAGCTTACGGCGGACTGCGGAGACCCAGTACTTC.

CDR3 sequence reads: CASTPRLDSGNTIYF. Here the CDR3 DNA reads TGTGCCAGCACCCCAAGACTCGACTCTGGAAACACCATATATTTT. The chain couples TRBV6-5 to TRBJ1-3; D is ambiguous. V lost 7 bases, J lost 0 bases, and 13 bases lay in between. Germline lookup yields CDR1 MNHEY and CDR2 SVGAGI. The CDR3 contains 15 residues.

This clone has only a few counts. J is TRBJ1-6 and V is TRBV6-5, with D possibly being TRBD1 (5 bases). V dropped 7 bases and J dropped 6 bases, with 7 bases sitting between them. The germline gives CDR1 MNHEY, CDR2 SVGAGI. The CDR3 is made up of 12 amino acids. The CDR3 reads CASKTVNSPLHF. In DNA, the CDR3 is TGTGCCAGCAAGACAGTTAATTCACCCCTCCACTTT.

The chain employs TRBV7-9 and TRBJ1-2, with TRBD1 as a possible D gene (6 bases). Looked up from germline, CDR1 is SEHNR and CDR2 is FQNEAQ (reference sequence). The CDR3 totals 15 residues. V gave up 5 bases and J gave up 2 bases, with 15 bases separating them. In DNA, the CDR3 is TGTGCCAGCAGCCCCTTTTCCGGGACAAACTATGGCTACACCTTC. It yields the protein CASSPFSGTNYGYTF.

This clone was counted only a few times. This CDR3 is also generated by other DNA sequences in the sample. V usage is TRBV7-2 and J usage is TRBJ2-7, with D possibly TRBD1 on 5 matching bases. Between the trimmed V and J ends, which lost 1 base and 0 bases, there was a span of 13 bases. Per germline, CDR1 SGHTA and CDR2 FQGNSA. There are 16 residues in the CDR3. In DNA form, the CDR3 reads TGTGCCAGCAGCTTAGGGTTGTCAGGGTCCTCCTACGAGCAGTACTTC. It is translated as CASSLGLSGSSYEQYF.

The V gene is TRBV5-4, the J gene TRBJ1-2, with 9 bases fitting TRBD1. The CDR3 spans 14 residues. Germline assignment: CDR1 SGHNT and CDR2 YYREEE (reference sequence). V was clipped by 3 bases and J by 1 base; unmatched bases: 1. The CDR3: CASSWGQGNYGYTF. The DNA of the CDR3 is TGTGCCAGCAGCTGGGGACAGGGTAACTATGGCTACACCTTC.

The chain combines TRBV19 with TRBJ1-5; 9 bases are a match to TRBD1. The CDR3 sequence is 17 residues long. Germline values: CDR1 LNHDA, CDR2 SQIVND (reference sequence). J gave up 3 bases and V 0 bases, and 6 bases lay outside the gene matches. The CDR3 nucleotides read TGTGCCAGTAGTATAGATGGGGGACAGGGAATCAATCAGCCCCAGCATTTT. Protein product: CASSIDGGQGINQPQHF.

The chain recombines TRBV19 with TRBJ2-7; unclear D gene. The V end was cut by 4 bases, the J end by 5 bases, with 15 bases between. Germline assignment: CDR1 LNHDA and CDR2 SQIVND (reference sequence). The CDR3 runs to 14 residues. The CDR3 is CASSTGYPQDEQYF. CDR3 coding DNA: TGTGCCAGTAGTACGGGTTATCCACAAGACGAGCAGTACTTC.

The CDR3 reads CASSRTAGFTDEKLFF. The CDR3 nucleotides are TGCGCCAGCAGCCGCACCGCAGGGTTTACTGATGAAAAACTGTTTTTT. The J gene is TRBJ1-4, the V gene TRBV4-1, with a possible D match to TRBD1 (5 bases). CDR1 and CDR2 (germline): MGHRA, YSYEKL. V was shortened by 4 bases and J by 6 bases, with 18 bases between the two germline ends. The CDR3 loop spans 16 amino acids.

The V and J genes are TRBV30 and TRBJ2-7; 7 nucleotides agree with TRBD2. The ends lost 0 bases at V and 1 base at J; junction bases unmatched: 3. There are 14 residues in the CDR3. Looked up from germline, CDR1 is GTSNPN and CDR2 is SVGIG (reference sequence). The CDR3 nucleotides are TGTGCCTGGAGTGTTGGGCGGGGGTCCTACGAGCAGTACTTC. The encoded protein is CAWSVGRGSYEQYF.

This clone showed up just a few times. The genes are TRBV28 and TRBJ1-6; TRBD1 matches at 7 bases. CDR1 and CDR2 (germline): MDHEN, SYDVKM. The CDR3 runs to 15 residues. After removal of 8 bases from V and 6 bases from J, the junction contained 10 bases not matched to a gene. Here the CDR3 reads CASSDGRGFNSPLHF. The CDR3 nucleotides read TGTGCCAGCTCCGATGGCAGGGGGTTTAATTCACCCCTCCACTTT.

The chain uses TRBV5-1 and TRBJ2-5; possibly TRBD2 for D (6 bases). CDR1 and CDR2 (germline): SGHRS, YFSETQ. V was trimmed by 4 bases and J by 5 bases, leaving 15 bases between them. The CDR3 extends over 14 amino acids. The CDR3 DNA is TGCGCCAGCAGCATCCAGGGCGGAGGGGAGACCCAGTACTTC. Translating it yields CASSIQGGGETQYF.

This rearrangement joins TRBV4-2 to TRBJ1-1; 7 bases map to TRBD1. This CDR3 has 15 residues. The V gene's germline CDR1 is LGHNA and CDR2 YNFKEQ. V lost 1 base, J lost 6 bases, and 8 bases stayed unmatched. The CDR3: CASSQGQGPYAEAFF. The CDR3 DNA follows: TGTGCCAGCAGCCAAGGACAGGGTCCCTACGCTGAAGCTTTCTTT.

The chain recombines TRBV5-1 with TRBJ2-7, with TRBD2 matching over 11 bases. With 0 bases clipped from V and 2 bases from J, the junction kept 4 bases outside the gene matches. This CDR3 is built from 16 residues. From germline, CDR1 is SGHRS and CDR2 YFSETQ. CDR3 nucleotides: TGCGCCAGCAGCTTGGCCGGGACTAGCGGTCCCTACGAGCAGTACGTC. Translated, it gives CASSLAGTSGPYEQYV.